This is a list of T cell receptor beta chains from one sample in a study of T cell responses to AZD1222 COVID-19 vaccine. Generated by immunoSEQ multiplex PCR, the TCRdb table keeps only in-frame clones and is missing some. The repertoire consists of about 110,000 clones, with around 90% occurring once and the leading ten covering 9.5% to 15%. Sequenced material: peripheral blood, taken on day 0 of MenACWY control vaccination. These receptors were collected from an adult in good health. Both conserved end residues are part of each CDR3. Each record gives: clone size, V gene, J gene, D gene, CDR3 protein, CDR3 DNA. The D gene is left open where the match is weak. Only part of the rows carry a size: once, few, many, or a class if the clone is expanded.

clone size: -
V gene: TRBV6-2/TRBV6-3
J gene: TRBJ1-1
D gene: -
CDR3 protein: CASSPGGTEAFF
CDR3 DNA: TGTGCCAGCAGCCCTGGGGGCACTGAAGCTTTCTTT

clone size: -
V gene: TRBV11-2
J gene: TRBJ2-1
D gene: TRBD2
CDR3 protein: CASSSSGVEFF
CDR3 DNA: TGTGCCAGCAGCTCGAGCGGGGTGGAGTTCTTC

clone size: -
V gene: TRBV7-9
J gene: TRBJ1-2
D gene: TRBD1
CDR3 protein: CASIPTGYGLNYGYTF
CDR3 DNA: TGTGCCAGCATCCCGACAGGGTATGGGTTAAACTATGGCTACACCTTC

clone size: -
V gene: TRBV28
J gene: TRBJ2-7
D gene: TRBD2
CDR3 protein: CASRGLGPHEQYF
CDR3 DNA: TGTGCCAGCAGGGGACTAGGGCCCCACGAGCAGTACTTC

clone size: -
V gene: TRBV9
J gene: TRBJ1-5
D gene: -
CDR3 protein: CASSVGGFLGQPQHF
CDR3 DNA: TGTGCCAGCAGCGTAGGTGGGTTCTTAGGTCAGCCCCAGCATTTT

clone size: -
V gene: TRBV5-5
J gene: TRBJ2-3
D gene: TRBD2
CDR3 protein: CASSLGTPLAGESETQYF
CDR3 DNA: TGTGCCAGCAGCCTGGGGACCCCACTAGCGGGAGAATCGGAAACGCAGTATTTT

clone size: once
V gene: TRBV6-5
J gene: TRBJ1-1
D gene: -
CDR3 protein: CATRQLMNTEAFF
CDR3 DNA: TGTGCCACCCGACAGCTGATGAACACTGAAGCTTTCTTT

clone size: once
V gene: TRBV28
J gene: TRBJ2-2
D gene: -
CDR3 protein: CASSLWAGHRTGELFF
CDR3 DNA: TGTGCCAGCAGTTTATGGGCCGGACACCGTACCGGGGAGCTGTTTTTT

clone size: once
V gene: TRBV7-2
J gene: TRBJ1-1
D gene: -
CDR3 protein: CASSVLQGAEAFF
CDR3 DNA: TGTGCCAGCAGCGTACTACAGGGTGCTGAAGCTTTCTTT

clone size: -
V gene: TRBV18
J gene: TRBJ1-2
D gene: -
CDR3 protein: CASSRGTAVRGYTF
CDR3 DNA: TGTGCCAGCTCACGAGGGACCGCCGTTAGGGGCTACACCTTC

clone size: -
V gene: TRBV11-2
J gene: TRBJ1-1
D gene: TRBD1
CDR3 protein: CASSWGQGNTEAFF
CDR3 DNA: TGTGCCAGCAGCTGGGGACAGGGGAACACTGAAGCTTTCTTT

clone size: few
V gene: TRBV7-2
J gene: TRBJ1-2
D gene: -
CDR3 protein: CASSLEARLRDGYTF
CDR3 DNA: TGTGCCAGCAGCTTAGAAGCCCGGCTGAGAGATGGCTACACCTTC

clone size: -
V gene: TRBV30
J gene: TRBJ1-5
D gene: TRBD1
CDR3 protein: CAWSPGQGAPGNQPQHF
CDR3 DNA: TGTGCCTGGAGTCCGGGACAGGGGGCGCCGGGCAATCAGCCCCAGCATTTT

clone size: -
V gene: TRBV9
J gene: TRBJ1-6
D gene: -
CDR3 protein: CASSATLLGSGLHF
CDR3 DNA: TGTGCCAGCTCCGCTACGTTACTCGGGAGCGGCCTCCACTTT

clone size: -
V gene: TRBV6-5
J gene: TRBJ2-1
D gene: -
CDR3 protein: CASSYSSVGNEQFF
CDR3 DNA: TGTGCCAGCAGTTACTCGTCTGTGGGTAATGAGCAGTTCTTC

clone size: -
V gene: TRBV4-2
J gene: TRBJ1-4
D gene: -
CDR3 protein: CASSPVLGARLFF
CDR3 DNA: TGTGCCAGCAGCCCTGTGTTGGGCGCAAGGCTGTTTTTT

clone size: -
V gene: TRBV7-8
J gene: TRBJ2-7
D gene: -
CDR3 protein: CASSPRLSSYEQYF
CDR3 DNA: TGTGCCAGCAGCCCCCGCTTGTCTTCCTACGAGCAGTACTTC

clone size: -
V gene: TRBV7-8
J gene: TRBJ1-5
D gene: TRBD1
CDR3 protein: CASSWGQINQPQHF
CDR3 DNA: TGTGCCAGCAGCTGGGGACAGATCAATCAGCCCCAGCATTTT

clone size: -
V gene: TRBV4-3
J gene: TRBJ1-3
D gene: TRBD1
CDR3 protein: CASSQLQGDELGNTIYF
CDR3 DNA: TGCGCCAGCAGCCAACTACAGGGGGATGAACTTGGAAACACCATATATTTT

clone size: once
V gene: TRBV6-4
J gene: TRBJ2-4
D gene: -
CDR3 protein: CASSDARFSDLRIAKNIQYF
CDR3 DNA: TGTGCCAGCAGTGACGCTAGGTTTTCCGACCTCCGAATAGCCAAAAACATTCAGTACTTC

clone size: -
V gene: TRBV15
J gene: TRBJ2-7
D gene: -
CDR3 protein: CATSRGGQDYEQYF
CDR3 DNA: TGTGCCACCAGCAGGGGCGGACAAGACTACGAGCAGTACTTC

clone size: -
V gene: TRBV29-1
J gene: TRBJ2-1
D gene: -
CDR3 protein: CSVEDATTHNEQFF
CDR3 DNA: TGCAGCGTTGAAGACGCGACGACCCACAATGAGCAGTTCTTC

clone size: -
V gene: TRBV9
J gene: TRBJ1-6
D gene: TRBD1
CDR3 protein: CASSPTVNDRGLNSPLHF
CDR3 DNA: TGTGCCAGCAGCCCCACGGTCAATGACAGGGGGCTTAATTCACCCCTCCACTTT

clone size: once
V gene: TRBV5-1
J gene: TRBJ1-2
D gene: -
CDR3 protein: CASSLVVGEVYGYTF
CDR3 DNA: TGCGCCAGCAGCTTGGTTGTCGGGGAAGTCTATGGCTACACCTTC

clone size: few
V gene: TRBV12-3/TRBV12-4
J gene: TRBJ1-1
D gene: -
CDR3 protein: CASSLGGLGEAFF
CDR3 DNA: TGTGCCAGCAGTTTGGGGGGGCTAGGAGAAGCTTTCTTT

clone size: -
V gene: TRBV6-6
J gene: TRBJ1-5
D gene: TRBD1
CDR3 protein: CASSYSQGDQPQHF
CDR3 DNA: TGTGCCAGCAGTTACTCCCAGGGGGATCAGCCCCAGCATTTT

clone size: few
V gene: TRBV19
J gene: TRBJ1-2
D gene: -
CDR3 protein: CASSIGGRRGYTF
CDR3 DNA: TGTGCCAGTAGTATAGGGGGCCGAAGAGGCTACACCTTC

clone size: -
V gene: TRBV10-3
J gene: TRBJ1-1
D gene: -
CDR3 protein: CAIRTVNTEAFF
CDR3 DNA: TGTGCCATCAGAACAGTAAACACTGAAGCTTTCTTT